Detailed here is one T cell receptor beta chain. The antigen is not known. This entry is derived from a study of cytomegalovirus exposure and HLA in healthy donors. Study-level results: Being productive about 87% or about 30% of the time was typical of most TCR beta V segments in an earlier analysis. Trimming of TCR beta V- and J-genes showed a link, identified in a later analysis, to a missense DCLRE1C variant. In vitro confirmation showed a few CMV-associated chains to be CMV antigen specific.

Germline V CDR1 and CDR2: MNHEY, SVGAGI. This CDR3 contains 13 residues. Trimming stripped 4 bases from V and 4 bases from J, with 8 bases between. 60 Vbeta and 13 Jbeta primers were used in PCR. TCRdb's table, derived via immunoSEQ multiplex PCR, lists solely in-frame clones and lacks some. Of over 100,000 clones in the sample, 75% to 80% were seen once. Sequenced: PBMCs. The sequence derives from a woman aged 40 to 49 in good health and CMV-seropositive. This rearrangement joins TRBV6-5 to TRBJ1-5; D unresolved. CDR3 protein: CASSSLINQPQHF. The CDR3 DNA reads TGTGCCAGCAGTTCCCTTATAAATCAGCCCCAGCATTTT.